The 3 T cell receptor beta chains presented below share a single source sample, sequenced in a study of CD8 T cells in Susac syndrome. Reverse transcription used about 0.5 to 1 ug RNA and random hexamers. TCRdb redid the calling of the immunoSEQ multiplex PCR reads with MiXCR, one entry per CDR3 protein. This sample has hundreds of thousands of distinct CDR3 sequences, with about 93% found just once. The sample taken for sequencing was CD4+ T cells from PBMCs. The receptors derive from a human donor with multiple sclerosis.

The chain combines TRBV20-1 with TRBJ2-5; 14 bases match TRBD2. Germline CDR1 DFQATT, CDR2 SNEGSKA (reference sequence). Germline trimming cut 6 bases from V and 5 bases from J; bases unmatched to any gene: 8. The CDR3 loop spans 15 amino acids. CDR3 in amino acids: CSAATSGGAWETQYF. CDR3 DNA: TGCAGTGCGGCGACTAGCGGGGGGGCCTGGGAGACCCAGTACTTC.

The sample holds one count of this clonotype. The chain joins TRBV2 to TRBJ1-1, with 8 bases lining up with TRBD1. The germline gives CDR1 SNHLY, CDR2 FYNNEI. The CDR3 has 18 amino acids. J gave up 1 base and V 7 bases, and 17 bases lay outside the gene matches. The CDR3 bases are TGTGCCAGCAACCCGGACAGGGTTGGAGTAGGGAGGAACACTGAAGCTTTCTTT. The encoded protein is CASNPDRVGVGRNTEAFF.

The chain links TRBV7-2 to TRBJ1-1; a weak D match, TRBD1 (6 bases). Trimming shortened V by 4 bases and J by 5 bases, and 11 bases separated the two germline ends. The CDR3 loop spans 13 amino acids. Germline CDR1 SGHTA, CDR2 FQGNSA. The CDR3 bases are TGTGCCAGCAGCTGGGATCAGGGGACTGAAGCTTTCTTT. Its protein is CASSWDQGTEAFF.